Listed below are T cell receptor beta chains from one sample, sequenced in a study of blood T cell repertoires in COVID-19. Clones were read by immunoSEQ multiplex PCR, and TCRdb kept only the in-frame ones, dropping some. The sample holds about 270,000 clones, approximately 86% seen once. Sample: peripheral blood. These receptors originate from a man aged 40-55 years with active or convalescent COVID-19. Each CDR3 is given with its conserved first and last residue. D genes are given only for firm matches. Size values are once, few and many counts, or a class for expanded clones, and some rows have none.

d_gene: TRBD1; abundance: -; j_gene: TRBJ1-4; v_gene: TRBV11-2; CDR3aa: CASSLVGTENEKLFF; CDR3nt: TGTGCCAGCAGCTTAGTTGGGACAGAGAATGAAAAACTGTTTTTT
d_gene: -; abundance: -; j_gene: TRBJ2-3; v_gene: TRBV19; CDR3aa: CASNGHSTDTQYF; CDR3nt: TGTGCCAGTAATGGACACAGCACAGATACGCAGTATTTT
d_gene: TRBD1; abundance: -; j_gene: TRBJ1-5; v_gene: TRBV2; CDR3aa: CASSPDRVRQPQHF; CDR3nt: TGTGCCAGCAGCCCGGACAGGGTGCGGCAGCCCCAGCATTTT
d_gene: -; abundance: -; j_gene: TRBJ1-3; v_gene: TRBV6-1; CDR3aa: CASSEFLGPLSGVGNTIYF; CDR3nt: TGTGCCAGCAGTGAATTTTTGGGACCGCTAAGCGGGGTGGGAAACACCATATATTTT
d_gene: TRBD1; abundance: few; j_gene: TRBJ1-4; v_gene: TRBV5-4; CDR3aa: CASSLGNGQDIGKLFF; CDR3nt: TGTGCCAGCAGCTTGGGAAATGGACAGGACATAGGAAAACTGTTTTTT
d_gene: -; abundance: -; j_gene: TRBJ2-2; v_gene: TRBV30; CDR3aa: CAWNRARASGELFF; CDR3nt: TGTGCCTGGAATCGGGCCAGGGCATCCGGGGAGCTGTTTTTT
d_gene: -; abundance: -; j_gene: TRBJ1-3; v_gene: TRBV13; CDR3aa: CASSFTTAGNTIYF; CDR3nt: TGTGCCAGCAGCTTCACCACAGCTGGAAACACCATATATTTT
d_gene: -; abundance: -; j_gene: TRBJ1-5; v_gene: TRBV6-5; CDR3aa: CASSYPGQFGQPQHF; CDR3nt: TGTGCCAGCAGTTACCCCGGACAGTTTGGTCAGCCCCAGCATTTT
d_gene: -; abundance: -; j_gene: TRBJ1-6; v_gene: TRBV10-1; CDR3aa: CASSEALNSPLHF; CDR3nt: TGCGCCAGCAGTGAGGCACTGAATTCACCCCTCCACTTT
d_gene: TRBD1; abundance: -; j_gene: TRBJ1-3; v_gene: TRBV11-3; CDR3aa: CASSIQGFPSGNTIYF; CDR3nt: TGTGCCAGCAGCATACAGGGGTTCCCCTCTGGAAACACCATATATTTT
d_gene: TRBD2; abundance: -; j_gene: TRBJ2-3; v_gene: TRBV6-6; CDR3aa: CASSYRTSGRPNTQYF; CDR3nt: TGTGCCAGCAGTTATAGGACTAGCGGGAGGCCCAATACGCAGTATTTT
d_gene: -; abundance: -; j_gene: TRBJ2-7; v_gene: TRBV18; CDR3aa: CASSSSPSTGAYEQYF; CDR3nt: TGTGCCAGCTCATCCTCTCCTTCCACAGGCGCCTACGAGCAGTACTTC
d_gene: -; abundance: -; j_gene: TRBJ1-1; v_gene: TRBV5-6; CDR3aa: CASSVDSDTEAFF; CDR3nt: TGTGCCAGCAGCGTCGACTCTGACACTGAAGCTTTCTTT
d_gene: TRBD1; abundance: -; j_gene: TRBJ1-5; v_gene: TRBV30; CDR3aa: CACNARPGQGSNQPQHF; CDR3nt: TGTGCCTGCAATGCAAGGCCCGGACAGGGTAGCAATCAGCCCCAGCATTTT
d_gene: TRBD1; abundance: -; j_gene: TRBJ1-5; v_gene: TRBV19; CDR3aa: CASTAHGRGVGQPQHF; CDR3nt: TGTGCCAGTACCGCCCATGGCAGGGGGGTAGGACAGCCCCAGCATTTT
d_gene: TRBD2; abundance: -; j_gene: TRBJ2-7; v_gene: TRBV6-5; CDR3aa: CASSPSGSGRYEQYF; CDR3nt: TGTGCCAGCAGTCCTTCGGGGAGCGGGAGGTACGAGCAGTACTTC
d_gene: TRBD1; abundance: -; j_gene: TRBJ2-7; v_gene: TRBV5-5; CDR3aa: CASRLGQGATYEQYF; CDR3nt: TGTGCCAGCAGACTCGGACAGGGGGCCACCTACGAGCAGTACTTC
d_gene: TRBD1; abundance: -; j_gene: TRBJ1-1; v_gene: TRBV6-5; CDR3aa: CASSRQGFDTEAFF; CDR3nt: TGTGCCAGCAGCCGACAGGGATTCGACACTGAAGCTTTCTTT
d_gene: -; abundance: -; j_gene: TRBJ2-6; v_gene: TRBV7-9; CDR3aa: CASSSATRTGANVLTF; CDR3nt: TGTGCCAGCAGCTCTGCCACACGAACTGGGGCCAACGTCCTGACTTTC
d_gene: TRBD1; abundance: -; j_gene: TRBJ2-2; v_gene: TRBV5-1; CDR3aa: CASSNDRGLGLGAGELFF; CDR3nt: TGCGCCAGCAGTAACGACAGGGGCCTAGGACTGGGGGCCGGGGAGCTGTTTTTT
d_gene: TRBD1; abundance: -; j_gene: TRBJ2-7; v_gene: TRBV11-3; CDR3aa: CASSPTPPQGISYEQYF; CDR3nt: TGTGCCAGCAGCCCCACCCCTCCACAGGGGATCTCCTACGAGCAGTACTTC
d_gene: TRBD1; abundance: -; j_gene: TRBJ1-2; v_gene: TRBV5-5; CDR3aa: CASRPTGLDGYTF; CDR3nt: TGTGCCAGCAGGCCGACAGGGTTAGATGGCTACACCTTC
d_gene: -; abundance: -; j_gene: TRBJ2-7; v_gene: TRBV6-5; CDR3aa: CATEVANEQYF; CDR3nt: TGTGCCACCGAGGTGGCGAACGAGCAGTACTTC
d_gene: -; abundance: -; j_gene: TRBJ1-6; v_gene: TRBV6-1; CDR3aa: CASSEGAVYNSPLHF; CDR3nt: TGTGCCAGCAGTGAAGGGGCAGTCTATAATTCACCCCTCCACTTT
d_gene: TRBD2; abundance: -; j_gene: TRBJ2-7; v_gene: TRBV4-1; CDR3aa: CASSHVGRDYEQYF; CDR3nt: TGCGCCAGCAGCCACGTGGGGAGGGACTACGAGCAGTACTTC
d_gene: -; abundance: -; j_gene: TRBJ1-2; v_gene: TRBV2; CDR3aa: CASSEGTLLGYTF; CDR3nt: TGTGCCAGCAGTGAAGGGACTTTGCTTGGCTACACCTTC
d_gene: -; abundance: -; j_gene: TRBJ1-3; v_gene: TRBV14; CDR3aa: CASSHPPGHPGNTIYF; CDR3nt: TGTGCCAGCAGCCACCCTCCGGGACACCCGGGAAACACCATATATTTT
d_gene: -; abundance: -; j_gene: TRBJ2-2; v_gene: TRBV18; CDR3aa: CASSSTGELFF; CDR3nt: TGTGCCAGCTCCTCCACCGGGGAGCTGTTTTTT
d_gene: -; abundance: -; j_gene: TRBJ2-7; v_gene: TRBV10-3; CDR3aa: CAISKEQGSYEQYF; CDR3nt: TGTGCCATCAGCAAAGAACAGGGCTCCTACGAGCAGTACTTC